This entry lists 15 T cell receptor beta chains sequenced from one sample in a study of T cell repertoires in cytomegalovirus infection. TCRdb re-called the reads through MiXCR, storing one row per CDR3 protein. The data show fewer than 350,000 distinct CDR3 sequences, about 29% seen once. The antigens these receptors bind are not known. The sample here was cultured PBMCs, taken from culture after CMV antigen stimulation. The receptors originated from a human donor in good health (CMV status not recorded). Some clones in this sample may be carry-over from other donors' samples.

This clonotype has only a few counts. J is TRBJ1-5 and V is TRBV7-6, with TRBD1 matching 9 bases. The CDR3 runs to 16 residues. J gave up 9 bases and V 5 bases, and 14 bases lay outside the gene matches. The germline V gene has CDR1 SGHVS and CDR2 FNYEAQ. CDR3 amino acids: CASSPGTGMGLGPQHF. CDR3 DNA: TGTGCCAGCAGCCCCGGGACAGGGATGGGGTTAGGGCCCCAGCATTTT.

This clonotype was seen just once. The chain combines TRBV18 with TRBJ1-2, with unresolved D. This CDR3 contains 16 residues. The ends were cut back, 3 bases at V and 4 bases at J, with 18 bases in the middle. The germline gives CDR1 KGHSH, CDR2 LQKENI. The CDR3: CASSPSRVQGSYGYTF. As DNA, the CDR3 is TGTGCCAGCTCACCGTCGAGGGTCCAAGGGAGCTATGGCTACACCTTC.

This clonotype was seen a few times. The rearrangement links TRBV7-9 to TRBJ2-7, with TRBD2 identical over 12 bases. V gave up 5 bases and J gave up 2 bases; unmatched junction bases: 4. Germline V CDR1 and CDR2: SEHNR, FQNEAQ (reference sequence). There are 15 residues in the CDR3. The CDR3 bases are TGTGCCAGCAGCCCACTAGCGGGAGGCCCCTACGAGCAGTACTTC. Translated: CASSPLAGGPYEQYF. Full variable domain (missing parts from reference TRBV7-9 and TRBJ2-7): DTGVSQNPRHKITKRGQNVTFRCDPISEHNRLYWYRQTLGQGPEFLTYFQNEAQLEKSRLLSDRFSAERPKGSFSTLEIQRTEQGDSAMYLCASSPLAGGPYEQYFGPGTRLTVT.

This chain connects TRBV7-3 to TRBJ1-1, with D unresolved. V lost 6 bases to trimming and J lost 1 base, with 9 bases between them. The CDR3 loop spans 13 amino acids. CDR1 and CDR2 from the germline V gene are SGHTA and FQGTGA. CDR3 loop: CASRLEQNTEAFF. The CDR3 DNA reads TGTGCCAGCAGACTTGAGCAGAACACTGAAGCTTTCTTT.

The genes are TRBV19 and TRBJ1-1, with TRBD1 matching 8 bases. CDR1 and CDR2 from the germline V gene are LNHDA and SQIVND (reference sequence). The CDR3 totals 16 residues. V was clipped by 1 base and J by 3 bases; unmatched bases: 7. Written as DNA, the CDR3 is TGTGCCAGTAGTATAGGTGGGACAGGAGGGTACACTGAAGCTTTCTTT. Amino acid sequence: CASSIGGTGGYTEAFF.

This clonotype was picked up many times. V usage is TRBV7-6 and J usage is TRBJ2-5; weak D call: TRBD2 (6 bases). Trimming removed 6 bases from V and 5 bases from J, with 25 bases in between. This CDR3 contains 17 residues. The germline CDR1 and CDR2 sequences are SGHVS and FNYEAQ. The CDR3 sequence: CASRRRGAGTQGETQYF. The CDR3 bases are TGTGCCAGCAGGCGAAGGGGAGCGGGTACCCAAGGGGAGACCCAGTACTTC.

This clonotype was picked up a small number of times. The V call is TRBV15, the J call TRBJ1-4; no firm D call. Per germline, CDR1 LNHNV and CDR2 YYDKDF (reference sequence). Trimming pared 3 bases from V and 7 bases from J, leaving 15 bases between. CDR3 length equals 15 residues. CDR3 DNA sequence: TGTGCCACCAGCAGTGGGCGGGGATTAGCTGAAAAACTGTTTTTT. Protein product: CATSSGRGLAEKLFF.

The genes are TRBV7-3 and TRBJ2-1, with D perhaps matching TRBD2 (6 bases). V was cut by 6 bases and J by 10 bases, with 19 bases left in between. CDR3 length: 14 residues. Germline V gives CDR1 SGHTA, CDR2 FQGTGA. The CDR3 region has the DNA TGTGCCAGCAGGGCTGCTAGCGCTGGGAGAGAGCAGTTCTTC. It yields the protein CASRAASAGREQFF.

The chain joins TRBV20-1 to TRBJ1-5, with D maybe TRBD1 (6 bases). Germline CDR1 reads DFQATT; CDR2 reads SNEGSKA (reference sequence). This CDR3 is built from 12 residues. Deletions cut 4 bases from V and 2 bases from J, with 6 bases between. The CDR3 here is CSATGGNQPQHF. The CDR3 DNA is TGCAGTGCTACAGGGGGCAATCAGCCCCAGCATTTT.

This clonotype turned up a few times. The chain recombines TRBV4-1 with TRBJ2-7, with TRBD1 identical over 8 bases. This CDR3 contains 16 residues. The germline V gene encodes CDR1 MGHRA and CDR2 YSYEKL. V dropped 0 bases and J dropped 2; count of bases not matched to a gene: 6. The CDR3 bases are TGCGCCAGCAGCCAAGATCAGGGGGCCCGGCCCTACGAGCAGTACTTC. It yields the protein CASSQDQGARPYEQYF.

This clonotype was seen only once. This chain joins TRBV19 and TRBJ1-2, with 10 bases lining up with TRBD1. The length of the CDR3 is 15 residues. Germline V gives CDR1 LNHDA, CDR2 SQIVND (reference sequence). The V segment lost 4 bases and the J segment 8 bases; nucleotides outside the gene matches: 10. The CDR3 reads CASSTQGQGHGGYTF. The CDR3 DNA sequence: TGTGCCAGTAGTACCCAGGGACAGGGGCATGGAGGCTACACCTTC.

The table lists this clonotype with a count of one. The chain employs TRBV7-4 and TRBJ1-5; D not resolved. Germline V lookup: CDR1 SGHVT, CDR2 SQSDAQ. The CDR3 is made up of 14 amino acids. Trimming pared 1 base from V and 0 bases from J, leaving 4 bases between. The CDR3 protein is CASSLELSNQPQHF. CDR3 sequence (DNA): TGTGCCAGCAGCTTAGAACTTAGCAATCAGCCCCAGCATTTT.

The chain recombines TRBV7-6 with TRBJ2-7, with TRBD2 matching over 11 bases. Germline CDR1 SGHVS, CDR2 FNYEAQ. The CDR3 has 14 amino acids. The V and J ends lost 5 bases and 2 bases, in that order; junction bases with no gene match: 2. Written as DNA, the CDR3 is TGTGCCAGCAGCGGTAGCGGGGGGGCCTACGAGCAGTACTTC. Amino acid sequence: CASSGSGGAYEQYF.

The rearrangement links TRBV12-3 or TRBV12-4 to TRBJ2-1; no reliable D call. Deletions cut 3 bases from V and 6 bases from J, with 6 bases between. The CDR3 covers 12 residues. CDR3 sequence (DNA): TGTGCCAGCAGTTTCGGACCCAATGAGCAGTTCTTC. This translates into CASSFGPNEQFF.

The genes are TRBV7-6 and TRBJ1-1; D remains unclear. The CDR3 sequence is 15 residues long. The germline V gene has CDR1 SGHVS and CDR2 FNYEAQ. V was trimmed by 1 base and J by 5 bases, leaving 14 bases between them. In DNA form, the CDR3 reads TGTGCCAGCAGCTTAGGGAGTGCAGGATCAACTGAAGCTTTCTTT. This gives the protein CASSLGSAGSTEAFF.